These 21 T cell receptor beta chains were all obtained from the same sample, sequenced in a study of regulatory T cells in long-lasting Graves disease. With iRepertoire HTBI primers and Arm-PCR of CDR3 regions, TCR beta libraries were built. A single record per CDR3 protein comes from TCRdb applying MiXCR to the multiplex PCR reads. The sample yields 300,000 to 350,000 distinct CDR3 sequences, around a fifth seen once. Stated time point: persistent/refractory GD, antithyroid drugs over 5 years with positive TRAb. Researchers made the TCR library from RNA that was extracted from PBMCs. Specimen: peripheral blood mononuclear cells (PBMCs), collected when the disease was refractory, from a patient treated with antithyroid drugs. The receptor set was obtained from a female donor with Graves disease.

This clonotype appeared a few times. This chain uses TRBV29-1 with TRBJ1-1; tentative D call: TRBD1 (5 bases). Germline V CDR1 and CDR2: SQVTM, ANQGSEA. Trimming pared 0 bases from V and 5 bases from J, leaving 10 bases between. The CDR3 contains 13 residues. The CDR3 DNA sequence: TGCAGCGTTGAAGATCAGGGAATAACTGAAGCTTTCTTT. Translating it yields CSVEDQGITEAFF.

This clonotype was seen ten or more times. The V and J genes are TRBV28 and TRBJ1-2; D is unclear. Trimming left V 5 bases short and J 5 bases short, with 18 bases between. Germline values: CDR1 MDHEN, CDR2 SYDVKM. The CDR3 has 15 residues. Here the CDR3 DNA reads TGTGCCAGCAGTCCATATCCGGAACCCCCGTATGGCTACACCTTC. This codes for CASSPYPEPPYGYTF.

This clonotype was seen only a few times. The chain has TRBV30 and TRBJ1-1; D unclear. The germline gives CDR1 GTSNPN, CDR2 SVGIG (reference sequence). The CDR3 has 14 residues. V was trimmed by 5 bases and J by 0 bases, leaving 13 bases between them. CDR3 sequence: CAWGVDTLNTEAFF. The DNA of the CDR3 is TGTGCCTGGGGGGTAGACACTTTGAACACTGAAGCTTTCTTT. Full variable domain (outside the CDR3, taken from reference TRBV30 and TRBJ1-1): SQTIHQWPATLVQPVGSPLSLECTVEGTSNPNLYWYRQAAGRGLQLLFYSVGIGQISSEVPQNLSASRPQDRQFILSSKKLLLSDSGFYLCAWGVDTLNTEAFFGQGTRLTVV.

This clonotype occurred a few times. The V and J genes are TRBV20-1 and TRBJ1-1; TRBD1 might be the D (6 bases). V gave up 8 bases and J gave up 5 bases, with 15 bases separating them. The CDR3 is 12 amino acids. From germline, CDR1 is DFQATT and CDR2 SNEGSKA (reference sequence). Here the CDR3 reads CSTAPGVTEAFF. DNA of the CDR3: TGCAGTACTGCCCCAGGGGTTACTGAAGCTTTCTTT.

V usage is TRBV7-9 and J usage is TRBJ2-7; 8 bases agree with TRBD1. The V segment lost 1 base and the J segment 7 bases; nucleotides outside the gene matches: 12. The germline gives CDR1 SEHNR, CDR2 FQNEAQ (reference sequence). The CDR3 has 16 residues. The chain's CDR3 is CASSLGTGGLLREQYF. The CDR3 DNA sequence: TGTGCCAGCAGCTTAGGTACAGGGGGGTTGTTACGGGAGCAGTACTTC. Full variable domain (rest looked up from reference TRBV7-9 and TRBJ2-7): DTGVSQNPRHKITKRGQNVTFRCDPISEHNRLYWYRQTLGQGPEFLTYFQNEAQLEKSRLLSDRFSAERPKGSFSTLEIQRTEQGDSAMYLCASSLGTGGLLREQYFGPGTRLTVT.

This clonotype was found many times. The chain employs TRBV6-1 and TRBJ1-1, with D tentatively TRBD1 (5 bases). CDR1 is MNHNS, CDR2 SASEGT, per germline. V was pared by 0 bases and J by 4 bases, with 12 bases between. The CDR3 is 15 residues long. CDR3 bases: TGTGCCAGCAGTGAAGCAACCTGGGGGTTCACTGAAGCTTTCTTT. Translating gives CASSEATWGFTEAFF.

The chain is built from TRBV6-2 or TRBV6-3 and TRBJ1-1; D may be TRBD1 (6 bases). V lost 4 bases, J lost 3 bases, and 18 bases lay in between. In germline, CDR1 is MNHEY, CDR2 SVGEGT. The CDR3 length is 16 residues. CDR3 coding DNA: TGTGCCAGCAGTTTCGACCTTGTCAGGGGCTACACTGAAGCTTTCTTT. Its protein is CASSFDLVRGYTEAFF.

The sample holds many counts of this clonotype. This chain uses TRBV28 with TRBJ1-5; D may be TRBD1 (5 bases). The CDR3 spans 14 residues. V was cut by 2 bases and J by 7 bases, with 12 bases left in between. Germline values: CDR1 MDHEN, CDR2 SYDVKM. The CDR3 loop reads CASSLGVGDQPQHF. The CDR3 bases are TGTGCCAGCAGTTTAGGCGTGGGGGACCAGCCCCAGCATTTT.

The rearrangement links TRBV28 to TRBJ2-1; no clear D gene. Germline V gives CDR1 MDHEN, CDR2 SYDVKM. With 3 bases removed from V and 8 bases from J, the gap between germline ends came to 11 bases. The CDR3 has 13 amino acids. CDR3 protein: CASSLDVNYEQFF. CDR3 bases: TGTGCCAGCAGTTTGGACGTAAACTATGAGCAGTTCTTC. The complete variable domain, with remaining parts taken from reference TRBV28 and TRBJ2-1, reads DVKVTQSSRYLVKRTGEKVFLECVQDMDHENMFWYRQDPGLGLRLIYFSYDVKMKEKGDIPEGYSVSREKKERFSLILESASTNQTSMYLCASSLDVNYEQFFGPGTRLTVL.

Only one count was recorded for this clonotype. A much larger clone lies a single base off, so this may be a read error. V gene TRBV7-8 combines with J gene TRBJ2-7; perhaps TRBD1 as D (5 bases). V was clipped by 8 bases and J by 2 bases, with 19 bases between them. The length of the CDR3 is 15 residues. The germline V gene has CDR1 SGHVS and CDR2 FQNEAQ. In nucleotides, the CDR3 is TGTGCCAGCGGCCCACAGGATCCGAAGACCTACGAGCAGTACTTC. Residues: CASGPQDPKTYEQYF.

This clonotype was counted a few times. This likely comes from a read error, as the CDR3 has no conserved phenylalanine or tryptophan at its end. This chain links TRBV30 with TRBJ1-2, with unresolved D. CDR1 is GTSNPN, CDR2 SVGIG, per germline (reference sequence). V gave up 2 bases and J gave up 1 base, with 5 bases separating them. The CDR3 runs to 12 residues. As DNA, the CDR3 is TGTGCCTGGAGTAGAAGTAACTATGGCTACACCCTC. It yields the protein CAWSRSNYGYTL.

V usage is TRBV6-4 and J usage is TRBJ1-2; D remains unclear. The CDR3 runs 8 residues. V lost 7 bases and J 11 bases, leaving 5 bases between the germline ends. Germline V gene sequence: CDR1 MRHNA, CDR2 SNTAGT. CDR3 DNA: TGTGCCAGCATTGGGTACACCTTC. Residues: CASIGYTF.

The genes are TRBV20-1 and TRBJ2-1; perhaps TRBD1 as D (6 bases). The CDR3 contains 15 residues. Germline assignment: CDR1 DFQATT and CDR2 SNEGSKA (reference sequence). Trimming pared 0 bases from V and 0 bases from J, leaving 9 bases between. DNA of the CDR3: TGCAGTGCTAGAGACTTCAGGGGCTCCTACAATGAGCAGTTCTTC. Translation gives CSARDFRGSYNEQFF.

There are many counts of this clonotype. This chain joins TRBV12-3 or TRBV12-4 and TRBJ1-2; 8 nucleotides agree with TRBD1. With V trimmed by 3 bases and J by 7 bases, 7 bases remained unmatched. CDR3 length: 14 residues. The CDR3 sequence is CASSFSGGARGYTF. CDR3 nucleotide sequence: TGTGCCAGCAGTTTTTCAGGGGGCGCGCGTGGCTACACCTTC.

For this clonotype: A much larger clone differs from this one at a single base, so this may be a read error. J is TRBJ2-7 and V is TRBV18; D assignment may be TRBD1 or TRBD2 (5 bases each). This CDR3 has 13 residues. V lost 4 bases and J lost 2, with 9 bases in between. The V gene's germline CDR1 is KGHSH and CDR2 LQKENI. The CDR3 sequence: CASSQGTTYEQYF. The CDR3, as DNA: TGTGCCAGCTCACAAGGGACCACCTACGAGCAGTACTTC.

In nucleotides, the CDR3 is TGTGCCAGCAGCCAAGGGGGGGCTAGCAGCCAAGAGACCCAGTACTTC. This codes for CASSQGGASSQETQYF. V and J are TRBV4-2 and TRBJ2-5; D assignment may be TRBD1 or TRBD2 (6 bases each). Germline V gives CDR1 LGHNA, CDR2 YNFKEQ. The CDR3 has 16 residues. Trimming pared 1 base from V and 1 base from J, leaving 13 bases between.

Regarding this clonotype: A much larger clone is a single base away; this may be a read error. This chain connects TRBV12-3 or TRBV12-4 to TRBJ2-7; weak D call: TRBD2 (5 bases). The CDR3 has 15 amino acids. V gave up 3 bases and J gave up 5 bases, with 17 bases separating them. This CDR3 is CASSLRAGRTHEQYF. The CDR3 DNA reads as TGTGCCAGCAGTTTGAGGGCAGGCCGAACCCACGAGCAGTACTTC.

The genes are TRBV30 and TRBJ1-2, with D hard to call. V was cut by 2 bases and J by 4 bases, with 20 bases left in between. The CDR3 contains 16 residues. Germline CDR1 reads GTSNPN; CDR2 reads SVGIG (reference sequence). Here the CDR3 DNA reads TGTGCCTGGAGTAACTATACCGGCTTCTGGAGCTATGGCTACACCTTC. It translates to CAWSNYTGFWSYGYTF.

The rearrangement joins TRBV12-3 or TRBV12-4 to TRBJ2-1; TRBD1 matches 9 bases. The J segment lost 2 bases and the V segment lost 2 bases, leaving 4 bases of the junction unmatched. This CDR3 is 16 amino acids long. CDR3 sequence reads: CASSLPTGGTYNEQFF. CDR3 nucleotides: TGTGCCAGCAGTTTACCGACAGGGGGTACCTACAATGAGCAGTTCTTC.

This chain joins TRBV9 and TRBJ2-5; TRBD1 matches at 8 bases. V shed 1 base, J shed 3 bases, and the junction held 11 bases outside the gene matches. Germline lookup yields CDR1 SGDLS and CDR2 YYNGEE. The CDR3 totals 17 residues. The CDR3 bases are TGTGCCAGCAGCGTACCTGTCGGCAGGGGGCGGGAAGAGACCCAGTACTTC. Its protein product is CASSVPVGRGREETQYF.

The CDR3: CASSQDKSYGETQYF. In DNA form, the CDR3 reads TGCGCCAGCAGCCAAGATAAGTCGTACGGGGAGACCCAGTACTTC. The chain combines TRBV4-1 with TRBJ2-5, with no clear D. V lost 0 bases and J 5 bases, leaving 13 bases between the germline ends. Germline CDR1 reads MGHRA; CDR2 reads YSYEKL. The CDR3 loop spans 15 amino acids.